This T cell receptor beta chain was recorded in a study of blood T cell repertoires in COVID-19. At the level of the study: COVID-19 samples from acute and convalescent phases originated in the United States, Italy and Spain. From T cells, B-cell-depleted T cells, or PBMCs came the material, which was cDNA or gDNA.

Authors' methods: Cell counts per sample came from amplifying reference gene primers. The protocol was immunoSEQ multiplex PCR, while the TCRdb copy is restricted to in-frame clones and leaves out a portion. Clone size and the V and J calls come from that table; the DNA yielded D and trimming. The profile covers 110,000 to 150,000 clones, with roughly 86% appearing a single time and less than 2% taken by the ten largest. Germline assignment: CDR1 SEHNR and CDR2 FQNEAQ (reference sequence). Trimming removed 4 bases from V and 3 bases from J; junction bases left unmatched: 7. The CDR3 totals 17 residues. This clone has more than one count but fewer than ten.

This clonotype was obtained from a man between 65 and 79 years old with acute or convalescent COVID-19. The chain carries TRBV7-9 and TRBJ2-2; 11 bases map to TRBD2. The sequenced sample consisted of peripheral blood. In DNA, the CDR3 is TGTGCCAGCAGCTCACTAGCGGGAGCTAAGGACACCGGGGAGCTGTTTTTT. This codes for CASSSLAGAKDTGELFF.